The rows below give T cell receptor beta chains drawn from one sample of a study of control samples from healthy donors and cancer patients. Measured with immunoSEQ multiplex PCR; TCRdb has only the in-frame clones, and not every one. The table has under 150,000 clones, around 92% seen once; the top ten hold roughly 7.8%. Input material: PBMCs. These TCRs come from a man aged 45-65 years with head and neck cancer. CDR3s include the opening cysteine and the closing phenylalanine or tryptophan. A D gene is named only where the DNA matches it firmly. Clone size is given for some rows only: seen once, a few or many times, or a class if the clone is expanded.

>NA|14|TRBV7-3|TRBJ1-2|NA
TGTGCCAGCAGCTTAACGCAGAGTAACTATGGCTACACCTTC
CASSLTQSNYGYTF
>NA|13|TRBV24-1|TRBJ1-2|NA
TGTGCCACCAGTGATTGGACGGGGGATGGCTACACCTTC
CATSDWTGDGYTF
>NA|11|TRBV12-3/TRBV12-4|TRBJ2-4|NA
TGTGCCAGCAGTTTGGGGGGCAAGGCCAGGTTC
CASSLGGKARF
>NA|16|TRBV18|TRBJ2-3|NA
TGTGCCAGCTCACCACGGTCGAGCGGAGGCACAGATACGCAGTATTTT
CASSPRSSGGTDTQYF
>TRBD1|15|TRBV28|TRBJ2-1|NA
TGTGCCAGCAGGACCGGGACAGGGGACTACAATGAGCAGTTCTTC
CASRTGTGDYNEQFF
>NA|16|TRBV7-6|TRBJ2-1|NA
TGTGCCAGCAGTTCGTCCCCCGGGAATCCCTACAATGAGCAGTTCTTC
CASSSSPGNPYNEQFF
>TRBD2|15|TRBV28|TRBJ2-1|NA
TGTGCCAGCAGGAGCGGGATCCTGATCTACAATGAGCAGTTCTTC
CASRSGILIYNEQFF
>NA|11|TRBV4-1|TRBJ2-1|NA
TGCGCCAGCAGCCAGGGGGTTGAGCAGTTCTTC
CASSQGVEQFF
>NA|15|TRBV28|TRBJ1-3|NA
TGTGCCAGCAGTCAATTCCGGGGTCCGGGAAACACCATATATTTT
CASSQFRGPGNTIYF
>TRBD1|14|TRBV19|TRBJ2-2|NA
TGTGCCAGTAGCCCGACAGGGGACACCGGGGAGCTGTTTTTT
CASSPTGDTGELFF
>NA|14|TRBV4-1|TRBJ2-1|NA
TGCGCCAGCAGCCCCCTAGGTTCCTACAATGAGCAGTTCTTC
CASSPLGSYNEQFF
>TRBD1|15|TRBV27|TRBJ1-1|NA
TGTGCCAGCAGGGAGAGACAGGGGATGAACACTGAAGCTTTCTTT
CASRERQGMNTEAFF
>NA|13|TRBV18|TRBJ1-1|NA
TGTGCCAGCTCACGGGACACCCCCGATCCAGCTTTCTTT
CASSRDTPDPAFF
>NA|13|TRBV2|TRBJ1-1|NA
TGTGCCAGCCAGCTAGGATTGAACACTGAAGCTTTCTTT
CASQLGLNTEAFF
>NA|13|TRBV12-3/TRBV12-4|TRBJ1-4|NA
TGTGCCCGCAGCTTCCGTACGGGGGAAAAACTGTTTTTT
CARSFRTGEKLFF
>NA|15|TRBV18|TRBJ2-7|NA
TGTGCCAGCGCCCAGGCAGGGAGCTCCTCCTACGAGCAGTACTTC
CASAQAGSSSYEQYF
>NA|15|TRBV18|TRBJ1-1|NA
TGTGCCAGCTCACCGGACGCTGAAATGAACACTGAAGCTTTCTTT
CASSPDAEMNTEAFF
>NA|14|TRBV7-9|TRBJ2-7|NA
TGTGCCAGCAGCTTACAGGAACTGAATTACGAGCAGTACTTC
CASSLQELNYEQYF
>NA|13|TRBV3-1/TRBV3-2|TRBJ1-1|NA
TGTGCCAGCAGTCAAAACCCGGACAGCGAAGCTTTCTTT
CASSQNPDSEAFF
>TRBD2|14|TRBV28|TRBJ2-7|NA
TGTGCCAGCAGGCTCGGGACTAGCGGCGACGAGCAGTACTTC
CASRLGTSGDEQYF
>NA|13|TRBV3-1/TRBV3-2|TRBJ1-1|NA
TGTGCCAGCAGCGGCAGGGGAGGCACTGAAGCTTTCTTT
CASSGRGGTEAFF
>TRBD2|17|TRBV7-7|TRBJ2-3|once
TGTGCTAGCAGCTTATGGCGGGAGCCCCCCCCGACAGATACGCAGTATTTT
CASSLWREPPPTDTQYF
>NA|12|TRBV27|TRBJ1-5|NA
TGTGCCAGCAGTTTTAGCAATCAGCCCCAGCATTTT
CASSFSNQPQHF
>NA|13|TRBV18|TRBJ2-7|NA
TGTGCCAGCTCACAAGGTATCGGCTACGAGCAGTACTTC
CASSQGIGYEQYF
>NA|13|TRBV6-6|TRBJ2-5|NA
TGTGCCAGCAGTTACGCCCGAGGCGAGACCCAGTACTTC
CASSYARGETQYF
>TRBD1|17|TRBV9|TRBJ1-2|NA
TGTGCCAGCAGCGTAGGTCTGGACAGGGCTCCTAACTATGGCTACACCTTC
CASSVGLDRAPNYGYTF
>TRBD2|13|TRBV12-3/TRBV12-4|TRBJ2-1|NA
TGTGCCAGCAGTACTAGCGGGAGGGTTGAGCAGTTCTTC
CASSTSGRVEQFF
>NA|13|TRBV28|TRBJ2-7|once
TGTGCCAGCCTCCTCGGGACATCTTCGAAGCAGTACTTC
CASLLGTSSKQYF
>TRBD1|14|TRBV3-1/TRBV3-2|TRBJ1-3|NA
TGTGCCAGCAGCCAGGGACAGGGGGCGAACACCATATATTTT
CASSQGQGANTIYF
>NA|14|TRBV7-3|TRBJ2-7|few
TGTGCCAGCAGCTTAACTAAGGGGACCCACCCGAGGTACTTC
CASSLTKGTHPRYF